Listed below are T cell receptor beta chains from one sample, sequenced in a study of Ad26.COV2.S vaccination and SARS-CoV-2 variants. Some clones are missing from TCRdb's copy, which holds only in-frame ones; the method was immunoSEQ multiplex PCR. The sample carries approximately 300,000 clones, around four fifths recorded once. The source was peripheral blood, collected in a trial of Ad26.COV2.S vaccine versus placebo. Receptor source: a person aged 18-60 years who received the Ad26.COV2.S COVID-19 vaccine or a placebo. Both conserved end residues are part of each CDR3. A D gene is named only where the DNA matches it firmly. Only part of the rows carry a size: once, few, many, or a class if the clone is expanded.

TGTGCCAGCAGCCCTGGGACAGTCCTTCTCTACGAGCAGTACTTC,CASSPGTVLLYEQYF,TRBJ2-7,TRBV9,TRBD1,NA
TGTGCCATCCAAGGGAGCCCCGGGACAGTGAATCGTGGCTACACCTTC,CAIQGSPGTVNRGYTF,TRBJ1-2,TRBV12-5,TRBD1,NA
TGTGCCACCAGCGCCTGGGGACAGGGGATGTATTTT,CATSAWGQGMYF,TRBJ2-3,TRBV24-1,TRBD1,NA
TGTGCCAGCTCCCCGGGGAACAATGAGCAGTTCTTC,CASSPGNNEQFF,TRBJ2-1,TRBV18,NA,NA
TGTGCCAGCAGCTTCAGGACAGGGGCTCACGGCTACACCTTC,CASSFRTGAHGYTF,TRBJ1-2,TRBV5-6,TRBD1,NA
TGTGCCAGCAGCGTAGCTTCAAGGTTCGGCTACACCTTC,CASSVASRFGYTF,TRBJ1-2,TRBV9,NA,NA
TGTGCCAGCAGCCCGGACAGACACAACACTGAAGCTTTCTTT,CASSPDRHNTEAFF,TRBJ1-1,TRBV7-8,NA,NA
TGTGCCAGCAGCCACGATGGGAGGACTGAAGCTTTCTTT,CASSHDGRTEAFF,TRBJ1-1,TRBV7-3,NA,NA
TGTGCCAGCAGCTTAGAACTTTCTCGGGCTAATGAAAAACTGTTTTTT,CASSLELSRANEKLFF,TRBJ1-4,TRBV7-2,NA,few
TGCGCCCGCGAGCCCCCCGAGCAGTACTTC,CAREPPEQYF,TRBJ2-7,TRBV23-1,NA,NA
TGTGCCAGCAGATACGTGACAGGAAAGAATGAAAAACTGTTTTTT,CASRYVTGKNEKLFF,TRBJ1-4,TRBV6-5,NA,few
TGTGCCTGGAGTGTACACAATCAGCCCCAGCATTTT,CAWSVHNQPQHF,TRBJ1-5,TRBV30,NA,NA
TGTGCCAGCAGCTTATCATCGGCAGATACGCAGTATTTT,CASSLSSADTQYF,TRBJ2-3,TRBV5-5,NA,NA
TGTGCCAGCAGCTTAGCGCTAGCGGGGGGGTCAGATACGCAGTATTTT,CASSLALAGGSDTQYF,TRBJ2-3,TRBV7-2,TRBD2,NA
TGTGCCAGCAGCTTATTGACAGGGGGCTCGTACAATGAGCAGTTCTTC,CASSLLTGGSYNEQFF,TRBJ2-1,TRBV7-9,TRBD1,NA
TGTGCCAGCAAAATCTCTGACCCTTCTGGAAACACCATATATTTT,CASKISDPSGNTIYF,TRBJ1-3,TRBV5-5,NA,NA
TGCGCCAGCAGCCCCCTGGCGAGGGGTTCGGGTGAAAAACTGTTTTTT,CASSPLARGSGEKLFF,TRBJ1-4,TRBV4-1,NA,NA
TGCGCCAGCAGCACACAGGGGGTACAGTACGAGCAGTACTTC,CASSTQGVQYEQYF,TRBJ2-7,TRBV5-1,TRBD1,NA
TGTGCCAGCAGCGACAGGGTTCGGGCGAACACCGGGGAGCTGTTTTTT,CASSDRVRANTGELFF,TRBJ2-2,TRBV3-1/TRBV3-2,TRBD1,NA
TGTGCCAGTAGTATGAAGGAAGGGTATGGCTACACCTTC,CASSMKEGYGYTF,TRBJ1-2,TRBV19,NA,NA
TGTGCCAGCAGCTTGGGGGAGGGGGAACTGTTTTTT,CASSLGEGELFF,TRBJ1-4,TRBV5-4,NA,NA
TGTGCCACCTCCCGACCCGAGGCTAATGAAAAACTGTTTTTT,CATSRPEANEKLFF,TRBJ1-4,TRBV10-3,NA,NA
TGTGCCAGCAGCTTGGAAATTCAAGAGACCCAGTACTTC,CASSLEIQETQYF,TRBJ2-5,TRBV5-5,NA,NA
TGTGCCAGCAGCTCCCTGGGGGGGTACGAGCAGTACTTC,CASSSLGGYEQYF,TRBJ2-7,TRBV7-3,TRBD2,NA
TGTGCCAGCTCTCAGGCGGGGCGGGAAAAACTGTTTTTT,CASSQAGREKLFF,TRBJ1-4,TRBV27,NA,NA
TGTGCCAGCAGGAGACAGAACTACACCTTC,CASRRQNYTF,TRBJ1-2,TRBV6-5,NA,few
TGTGCCAGCAGTTTCATCGGGACAGGGTCTAACTATGGCTACACCTTC,CASSFIGTGSNYGYTF,TRBJ1-2,TRBV27,TRBD1,many